The rows below give T cell receptor beta chains drawn from one sample of a study of T cells in Graves' hyperthyroidism and ophthalmopathy. TCRdb used MiXCR to reprocess the multiplex PCR reads, holding one entry per CDR3 protein. The sample comprises some 490,000 distinct CDR3 sequences, approximately 23% of which are singletons, and under 55% rests with the top ten. Sequencing was carried out using blood. These receptors all come from a woman in her 70s with Graves' ophthalmopathy. Both conserved end residues are part of each CDR3. Fields, in order: V gene, J gene, clone size, D gene, CDR3 protein, CDR3 DNA. The D gene is left open where the match is weak. Size tells how often a clone was seen (once, few, many) or the class of an expanded clone, and some rows leave it out.

>TRBV24-1|TRBJ2-7|few|-
CATSPTGMTLEQYF
TGTGCCACCAGTCCGACAGGAATGACTTTGGAGCAGTACTTC
>TRBV29-1|TRBJ1-6|-|-
CDSYSPLHF
TGCGATAGCTATTCACCCCTCCACTTT
>TRBV7-3|TRBJ2-6|-|-
CASSLGWTASGANVLTF
TGTGCCAGCAGCTTAGGATGGACAGCATCTGGGGCCAACGTCCTGACTTTC
>TRBV7-2|TRBJ1-2|many|TRBD1
CASSLRTGEGGYTF
TGTGCCAGCAGCCTCAGGACAGGGGAGGGTGGCTACACCTTC
>TRBV6-2/TRBV6-3|TRBJ1-5|many|-
CASSTMGKDQPQHF
TGTGCCAGCAGCACTATGGGGAAGGATCAGCCCCAGCATTTT
>TRBV20-1|TRBJ1-5|-|-
CSARRQSNQPQHF
TGCAGTGCCAGACGCCAGAGCAATCAGCCCCAGCATTTT
>TRBV5-1|TRBJ1-1|-|TRBD1
CASSPELTGEYTEAFF
TGCGCCAGCAGCCCCGAGCTCACAGGGGAGTACACTGAAGCTTTCTTT
>TRBV7-9|TRBJ2-3|many|-
CASSLSPASSTDTQYF
TGTGCCAGCAGCTTAAGTCCAGCCTCTAGCACAGATACGCAGTATTTT
>TRBV2|TRBJ2-1|-|-
CASSPDSLRAGANEQFF
TGTGCCAGCAGTCCAGACAGTCTGAGGGCCGGGGCCAATGAGCAGTTCTTC
>TRBV29-1|TRBJ2-1|many|TRBD2
CSVFGGSINEQFF
TGCAGCGTTTTTGGCGGGAGTATCAATGAGCAGTTCTTC
>TRBV6-1|TRBJ2-1|few|TRBD2
CASREAGGTYNEQFF
TGTGCCAGCAGAGAAGCGGGAGGCACCTACAATGAGCAGTTCTTC
>TRBV30|TRBJ2-2|few|-
CAWGAGIDTGELFF
TGTGCCTGGGGGGCCGGGATCGACACCGGGGAGCTGTTTTTT
>TRBV6-2/TRBV6-3|TRBJ2-3|few|TRBD2
CASRTSGKKRDTQYF
TGTGCCAGCAGAACTAGCGGGAAAAAGCGAGATACGCAGTATTTT
>TRBV7-2|TRBJ2-1|-|TRBD2
CASSFVAGTIEQFF
TGTGCCAGCAGCTTTGTAGCGGGCACAATTGAGCAGTTCTTC
>TRBV12-3/TRBV12-4|TRBJ2-7|many|TRBD2
CASSSSSGAPYEQYF
TGTGCCAGCAGTTCCTCTAGCGGGGCCCCCTACGAGCAGTACTTC
>TRBV10-3|TRBJ2-7|few|-
CAIRDTSEQYF
TGTGCCATCAGGGATACTAGCGAGCAGTACTTC
>TRBV28|TRBJ2-2|many|-
CASRGWEYTGELFF
TGTGCCAGCAGGGGGTGGGAGTATACCGGGGAGCTGTTTTTT
>TRBV7-9|TRBJ1-2|-|-
CASSLAGPNYGYTF
TGTGCCAGCAGCTTAGCAGGACCTAACTATGGCTACACCTTC
>TRBV6-2/TRBV6-3|TRBJ1-1|many|-
CASSYSYTTEAFF
TGTGCCAGCAGTTACTCCTATACCACTGAAGCTTTCTTT
>TRBV11-2|TRBJ2-7|-|-
CASSHPRGEQYF
TGTGCCAGCAGCCACCCACGGGGGGAGCAGTACTTC
>TRBV10-3|TRBJ1-1|-|-
CAISEEVGDTEAFF
TGTGCCATCAGTGAGGAGGTGGGGGACACTGAAGCTTTCTTT
>TRBV2|TRBJ2-5|many|-
CASRGPPRGTQYF
TGTGCCAGCAGGGGTCCTCCCAGGGGGACCCAGTACTTC
>TRBV27|TRBJ1-1|-|-
CASSQQGETEAFF
TGTGCCAGCAGTCAACAGGGTGAGACTGAAGCTTTCTTT
>TRBV7-3|TRBJ1-5|-|-
CASSLNLMYSNQPQHF
TGTGCCAGCAGCTTAAATCTGATGTATAGCAATCAGCCCCAGCATTTT
>TRBV6-1|TRBJ2-5|-|-
CASSTDRRGTGARYF
TGTGCCAGCAGCACCGACAGGCGAGGAACGGGGGCCCGGTACTTC
>TRBV6-2/TRBV6-3|TRBJ1-2|few|-
CASRPQGNYGFTF
TGTGCCAGCAGGCCTCAGGGGAACTATGGCTTCACCTTC
>TRBV12-3/TRBV12-4|TRBJ2-1|many|-
CASSLPQGPRLGDLNEQFF
TGTGCCAGCAGCCTTCCGCAGGGCCCGAGACTAGGGGATTTAAATGAGCAGTTCTTC
>TRBV5-1|TRBJ2-5|-|TRBD2
CASKSSGRETQYF
TGCGCCAGCAAATCTAGCGGGAGAGAGACCCAGTACTTC
>TRBV5-1|TRBJ2-7|-|-
CASTQLLGSYEQYF
TGCGCCAGCACCCAGTTGCTCGGCTCCTACGAGCAGTACTTC
>TRBV13|TRBJ2-5|-|-
CAISEMETQYF
TGTGCCATCAGTGAGATGGAGACCCAGTACTTC
>TRBV14|TRBJ1-1|few|-
CASSPGPSLKAFF
TGTGCCAGCAGTCCTGGACCGTCACTCAAAGCTTTCTTT
>TRBV28|TRBJ2-1|-|-
CAISEVWGTHNEQFF
TGTGCCATCAGTGAGGTATGGGGGACCCACAATGAGCAGTTCTTC
>TRBV9|TRBJ2-5|-|TRBD1
CASSATGQQETQYF
TGTGCCAGCAGCGCTACGGGACAGCAAGAGACCCAGTACTTC
>TRBV30|TRBJ2-1|many|-
CAWRRVGRNEQFF
TGTGCCTGGAGGCGAGTAGGGCGCAATGAGCAGTTCTTC
>TRBV20-1|TRBJ1-3|-|-
CSVTRPGISGNTIYF
TGCAGTGTTACTAGACCGGGAATCTCTGGAAACACCATATATTTT